What follows are 25 T cell receptor beta chains derived from one specimen sequenced in a study of OX40 agonist ivuxolimab in advanced cancers. Clones were read by immunoSEQ multiplex PCR, and TCRdb kept only the in-frame ones, dropping some. The sample shows about 22,000 clones, approximately 87% of them seen only once. The sequencing used CD4+ or CD8+ T cells sorted from blood, collected in a trial of the OX40 agonist ivuxolimab. The source is an adult with an advanced solid tumor such as melanoma, head and neck, liver or kidney cancer.

The chain employs TRBV11-3 and TRBJ2-1; maybe TRBD1 (5 bases). The ends were cut back, 1 base at V and 3 bases at J, with 10 bases in the middle. Looked up from germline, CDR1 is SGHNT and CDR2 is YENEEA. The CDR3 length is 15 residues. The CDR3 region is CASSLGVTDYNEQFF. CDR3 nucleotides: TGTGCCAGCAGCTTAGGTGTGACAGACTACAATGAGCAGTTCTTC.

The J gene is TRBJ2-3, the V gene TRBV7-8, with D possibly being TRBD2 (6 bases). The CDR3 spans 16 residues. V lost 0 bases and J 2 bases, leaving 12 bases between the germline ends. Germline loops: CDR1 SGHVS, CDR2 FQNEAQ. The DNA of the CDR3 is TGTGCCAGCAGCTTAGCCCCGGGACTTTTCACAGATACGCAGTATTTT. As protein: CASSLAPGLFTDTQYF.

This chain uses TRBV29-1 with TRBJ2-3; D is ambiguous. Germline assignment: CDR1 SQVTM and CDR2 ANQGSEA. This CDR3 comprises 13 residues. V lost 3 bases and J lost 4, with 11 bases in between. This CDR3 reads CSVETASADTQYF. The CDR3 bases are TGCAGCGTTGAGACCGCTAGTGCAGATACGCAGTATTTT.

The genes are TRBV6-5 and TRBJ1-1; no clear D. The ends were cut back, 6 bases at V and 1 base at J, with 12 bases in the middle. This CDR3 has 14 amino acids. Germline-derived CDR1 and CDR2 are MNHEY and SVGAGI. CDR3 amino acids: CASSPLAPNTEAFF. The CDR3, as DNA: TGTGCCAGCAGCCCCTTGGCCCCGAACACTGAAGCTTTCTTT.

The CDR3 protein is CASSLGQPQHF. Here the CDR3 DNA reads TGTGCCAGCAGCCTGGGGCAGCCCCAGCATTTT. V and J are TRBV5-5 and TRBJ1-5; D remains ambiguous. Germline V gives CDR1 SGHKS, CDR2 YYEKEE (reference sequence). V was trimmed by 4 bases and J by 7 bases, leaving 6 bases between them. The CDR3 is 11 amino acids.

This chain links TRBV4-1 with TRBJ2-3; 12 bases map to TRBD2. From germline, CDR1 is MGHRA and CDR2 YSYEKL. With 4 bases clipped from V and 0 bases from J, the junction kept 2 bases outside the gene matches. The CDR3 covers 16 residues. The CDR3 loop is CASSRGTSGSTDTQYF. CDR3 in DNA: TGCGCCAGCAGCCGGGGGACTAGCGGGAGCACAGATACGCAGTATTTT.

This chain uses TRBV4-1 with TRBJ1-5, with D hard to call. Germline CDR1 and CDR2: MGHRA and YSYEKL. The CDR3 is 13 residues long. The V and J ends lost 0 bases and 7 bases respectively, with 7 bases between them. In DNA, the CDR3 is TGCGCCAGCAGCCAAGATGAGTTCCAGCCCCAGCATTTT. Its translation: CASSQDEFQPQHF.

This chain uses TRBV14 with TRBJ1-2; the D is unclear. CDR3 length equals 20 residues. Germline CDR1 and CDR2: SGHDN and FVKESK. V was cut by 1 base and J by 0 bases, with 24 bases left in between. The CDR3 spells CASSQGDSRREPEANYGYTF. CDR3 bases: TGTGCCAGCAGCCAAGGGGATAGTAGGAGGGAGCCGGAAGCTAACTATGGCTACACCTTC.

This chain links TRBV5-1 with TRBJ2-7; no clear D gene. The CDR3 extends over 13 amino acids. The V and J ends lost 4 bases and 3 bases respectively, with 11 bases between them. From germline, CDR1 is SGHRS and CDR2 YFSETQ. The CDR3 bases are TGCGCCAGCAGCCTTCGTTGGGGCTACGAGCAGTACTTC. This codes for CASSLRWGYEQYF. The full variable domain, in which reference TRBV5-1 and TRBJ2-7 provide the parts outside the CDR3, is KAGVTQTPRYLIKTRGQQVTLSCSPISGHRSVSWYQQTPGQGLQFLFEYFSETQRNKGNFPGRFSGRQFSNSRSEMNVSTLELGDSALYLCASSLRWGYEQYFGPGTRLTVT.

The J gene is TRBJ2-1, the V gene TRBV5-5; the D is unclear. In germline, CDR1 is SGHKS, CDR2 YYEKEE (reference sequence). V dropped 4 bases and J dropped 6 bases, with 5 bases sitting between them. The CDR3 contains 11 residues. CDR3 nucleotide sequence: TGTGCCAGCAGCCTCTCCAATGAGCAGTTCTTC. It yields the protein CASSLSNEQFF.

This clone has only a few counts. The J gene is TRBJ1-1, the V gene TRBV4-1, with unresolved D. Trimming removed 1 base from V and 11 bases from J, with 8 bases in between. CDR3 length: 11 residues. CDR1 is MGHRA, CDR2 YSYEKL, per germline. Written as DNA, the CDR3 is TGCGCCAGCAGCCAAGGCGGGGAGGCTTTCTTT. The encoded protein is CASSQGGEAFF.

This rearrangement joins TRBV7-9 to TRBJ2-2; TRBD2 is a possible D gene (6 bases). This CDR3 comprises 15 residues. Deletions cut 7 bases from V and 4 bases from J, with 16 bases between. The germline CDR1 and CDR2 sequences are SEHNR and FQNEAQ (reference sequence). The CDR3 coding sequence is TGTGCCAGCAACCCCAGGGTGGGGGGCACCGGGGAGCTGTTTTTT. Its translation is CASNPRVGGTGELFF.

The gene calls are TRBV14 and TRBJ2-1; maybe TRBD2 (6 bases). The CDR3 is 15 amino acids. Between the trimmed V and J ends, which lost 2 bases and 1 base, there was a span of 9 bases. CDR1 and CDR2 from the germline V gene are SGHDN and FVKESK. CDR3 bases: TGTGCCAGCAGCCAATCACTAGCATCCTACAATGAGCAGTTCTTC. This codes for CASSQSLASYNEQFF.

The V call is TRBV28, the J call TRBJ2-5; no definite D call. The CDR3 spans 14 residues. The germline V and J ends were trimmed by 2 bases and 2 bases, with 9 bases remaining between them. Germline CDR1 and CDR2: MDHEN and SYDVKM. CDR3 in DNA: TGTGCCAGCAGTTTAAGAGAATTACAAGAGACCCAGTACTTC. The encoded protein is CASSLRELQETQYF.

This clone qualifies as medium-sized. The chain uses TRBV27 and TRBJ2-3, with D perhaps TRBD1 or TRBD2 (5 bases each). V was shortened by 3 bases and J by 6 bases, with 19 bases between the two germline ends. There are 16 residues in the CDR3. The germline gives CDR1 MNHEY, CDR2 SMNVEV (reference sequence). CDR3 sequence (DNA): TGTGCCAGCAGTTTGGGCGAAGGGGACGGGCGCGATACGCAGTATTTT. Amino acid sequence: CASSLGEGDGRDTQYF.

The chain carries TRBV2 and TRBJ2-7; D not resolved. CDR3 length equals 16 residues. V was clipped by 6 bases and J by 4 bases, with 22 bases between them. Germline loops: CDR1 SNHLY, CDR2 FYNNEI. CDR3 nucleotide sequence: TGTGCCAGCAGGGCCCCCCCGAGGACGGCAAGTTACGAGCAGTACTTC. It specifies CASRAPPRTASYEQYF.

The V call is TRBV28, the J call TRBJ1-2, with a weak D call TRBD1 (5 bases). This CDR3 is built from 15 residues. Germline CDR1 MDHEN, CDR2 SYDVKM. V was pared by 2 bases and J by 5 bases, with 15 bases between. CDR3 sequence (DNA): TGTGCCAGCAGTTTACCTCAAGGGGTGCCTTATGGCTACACCTTC. This sequence encodes CASSLPQGVPYGYTF.

This clone appeared a few times. The gene calls are TRBV4-1 and TRBJ1-3; no clear D. V lost 1 base and J lost 5, with 9 bases in between. Germline V gene sequence: CDR1 MGHRA, CDR2 YSYEKL. The CDR3 runs 14 residues. The chain's CDR3 is CASSQVEDRNTIYF. CDR3 DNA: TGCGCCAGCAGCCAAGTAGAGGATAGAAACACCATATATTTT.

V usage is TRBV25-1 and J usage is TRBJ2-3, with D tentatively TRBD2 (5 bases). V gave up 0 bases and J gave up 2 bases, with 15 bases separating them. Germline loops: CDR1 MGHDK, CDR2 SYGVNS. The CDR3 is 17 amino acids. CDR3 protein: CASSEYFPRGSTDTQYF. CDR3 coding DNA: TGTGCCAGCAGTGAATATTTTCCCCGGGGATCCACAGATACGCAGTATTTT.

To note about this clone: The junction differs from germline at one of its ends, possibly a read error. The chain joins TRBV27 to TRBJ2-7; maybe TRBD1 (6 bases). The CDR3 is made up of 12 amino acids. CDR1 is MNHEY and CDR2 is SMNVEV in the germline V gene (reference sequence). CDR3 sequence (DNA): TGTGCCGGCAGTACACAGGGAAACGAGCAGTACTTC. It codes for CAGSTQGNEQYF.

The chain combines TRBV5-1 with TRBJ2-3, with 10 nucleotides matching TRBD2. The CDR3 sequence is 17 residues long. Losses at the gene ends were 0 bases for V and 5 bases for J; bases not matched to a gene: 9. Germline V gives CDR1 SGHRS, CDR2 YFSETQ. CDR3 residues: CASSLAGLLAGGDTQYF. The CDR3 nucleotides read TGCGCCAGCAGCTTGGCCGGTTTATTAGCGGGAGGAGATACGCAGTATTTT.

CDR3: CASSHPSYNEQFF. The CDR3 DNA reads as TGTGCCAGCAGCCACCCCTCCTACAATGAGCAGTTCTTC. The gene calls are TRBV14 and TRBJ2-1; D is unresolved. Looked up from germline, CDR1 is SGHDN and CDR2 is FVKESK. This CDR3 has 13 residues. The V and J ends lost 3 bases and 0 bases respectively, with 3 bases between them.

This chain joins TRBV5-8 and TRBJ2-3; the match to TRBD2 covers 8 bases. The V segment lost 3 bases and the J segment 2 bases; nucleotides outside the gene matches: 8. CDR3 size: 16 residues. CDR1 is SGHTS, CDR2 YDEGEE, per germline. This CDR3 reads CASSWFAGGSTDTQYF. In nucleotides, the CDR3 is TGTGCCAGCAGCTGGTTTGCGGGAGGATCCACAGATACGCAGTATTTT.

This clone was counted between two and nine times. The chain couples TRBV29-1 to TRBJ1-1; the D gene is possibly TRBD1 (6 bases). Germline V CDR1 and CDR2: SQVTM, ANQGSEA. The CDR3 has 14 amino acids. Trimming left V 1 base short and J 0 bases short, with 9 bases between. The CDR3 loop reads CSVEGGPVNTEAFF. CDR3 bases: TGCAGCGTTGAAGGGGGGCCCGTGAACACTGAAGCTTTCTTT.

This chain joins TRBV28 and TRBJ2-7, with no clear D. V lost 3 bases and J lost 3, with 12 bases in between. This CDR3 is 14 amino acids long. Germline V lookup: CDR1 MDHEN, CDR2 SYDVKM. The chain's CDR3 is CASSLGNQGYEQYF. CDR3 coding DNA: TGTGCCAGCAGTTTGGGTAACCAAGGCTACGAGCAGTACTTC.